Listed below are T cell receptor beta chains from one sample, sequenced in a study of cytomegalovirus exposure and HLA in healthy donors. TCRdb's table, derived via immunoSEQ multiplex PCR, lists solely in-frame clones and lacks some. The sample consists of nearly 95,000 clones, 60% to 80% of them appearing once. Sequences were obtained from PBMCs. These receptors came from a woman aged 30 to 39 in good health and CMV-seronegative. CDR3s include the opening cysteine and the closing phenylalanine or tryptophan. A D gene is named only where the DNA matches it firmly. Not every row has a clone size; where given, it reads once, few, many or a size class.

d_call j_call v_call clone_size cdr3_aa cdr3_nt
TRBD1 TRBJ1-2 TRBV7-9 few CASRGTALEGYGYTF TGTGCCAGCAGGGGGACAGCCCTGGAGGGGTATGGCTACACCTTC
. TRBJ2-1 TRBV7-5 few CARSPPRGRGSYNEQFF TGTGCCAGAAGCCCCCCGAGGGGGAGAGGGTCCTACAATGAGCAGTTCTTC
. TRBJ1-1 TRBV19 . CASTPFIATGQGTEAFF TGTGCCAGTACCCCCTTTATCGCGACAGGTCAAGGCACTGAAGCTTTCTTT
TRBD1 TRBJ1-2 TRBV6-5 . CASSYLDRVPHRGYTF TGTGCCAGCAGTTACCTTGACAGGGTACCCCATCGTGGCTACACCTTC
. TRBJ1-1 TRBV9 . CASSATTGNTEAFF TGTGCCAGCAGCGCAACCACAGGAAACACTGAAGCTTTCTTT
. TRBJ1-2 TRBV6-1 . CASSEVATIVYGYTF TGTGCCAGCAGTGAAGTAGCGACAATAGTCTATGGCTACACCTTC
. TRBJ2-7 TRBV19 . CASSQGLYEQYF TGTGCCAGTAGCCAGGGGCTCTACGAGCAGTACTTC
. TRBJ1-1 TRBV6-1 . CASSATLNTEAFF TGTGCCAGCAGTGCTACCTTGAACACTGAAGCTTTCTTT
. TRBJ1-2 TRBV5-1 . CASSLDRVDYGYTF TGCGCCAGCAGCTTGGACAGGGTCGACTATGGCTACACCTTC
. TRBJ2-7 TRBV7-6 . CASSLASRTPQYF TGTGCCAGCAGCTTAGCGTCCAGGACACCGCAGTACTTC
. TRBJ2-7 TRBV5-1 . CASSSSGKLGEQYF TGCGCCAGCAGCTCGTCCGGGAAGCTGGGCGAGCAGTACTTC
TRBD1 TRBJ2-3 TRBV15 . CATSRDGTGGRGDTQYF TGTGCCACCAGCAGAGACGGGACAGGGGGTAGGGGAGATACGCAGTATTTT
. TRBJ1-2 TRBV19 . CASKPGQPRSYGYTF TGTGCCAGCAAACCCGGACAGCCAAGATCCTATGGCTACACCTTC
. TRBJ1-1 TRBV14 . CASSHLSGTGGTEAFF TGTGCCAGCAGCCATTTGTCAGGGACGGGGGGCACTGAAGCTTTCTTT
. TRBJ2-2 TRBV10-1 . CASRTGQNTGELFF TGCGCCAGCAGGACAGGACAGAACACCGGGGAGCTGTTTTTT
TRBD1 TRBJ1-2 TRBV11-2 . CASSLEPTGGYGYTF TGTGCCAGCAGCTTAGAACCAACAGGGGGCTATGGCTACACCTTC
TRBD1 TRBJ2-5 TRBV2 . CASRAGQGQETQYF TGTGCCAGCAGGGCCGGACAGGGCCAAGAGACCCAGTACTTC
. TRBJ2-2 TRBV10-2 . CASSDPLNRDVAGELFF TGCGCCAGCAGTGATCCCTTGAACAGGGATGTAGCCGGGGAGCTGTTTTTT
. TRBJ1-2 TRBV7-2 . CASSEWSSEYGYTF TGTGCCAGCAGCGAATGGAGTAGTGAATATGGCTACACCTTC
TRBD2 TRBJ2-2 TRBV6-1 . CASSLTSGTGELFF TGTGCCAGCAGTCTGACTAGCGGAACCGGGGAGCTGTTTTTT
. TRBJ2-5 TRBV6-5 . CASSYGDGGTQYF TGTGCCAGCAGTTACGGGGACGGGGGGACCCAGTACTTC
. TRBJ1-5 TRBV6-5 few CASSPLPYSNQPQHF TGTGCCAGCAGTCCCCTACCTTATAGCAATCAGCCCCAGCATTTT
TRBD1 TRBJ1-5 TRBV7-9 . CASSFGSTGVQPQHF TGTGCCAGCAGCTTTGGGTCGACAGGGGTTCAGCCCCAGCATTTT
TRBD1 TRBJ2-7 TRBV27 . CASSLEQGADEQYF TGTGCCAGCAGTTTAGAACAGGGGGCTGACGAGCAGTACTTC
TRBD1 TRBJ2-7 TRBV27 . CASSPGTGFYEQYF TGTGCCAGCTCACCCGGGACAGGGTTCTACGAGCAGTACTTC
. TRBJ1-1 TRBV6-1 . CASSDRGDTEAFF TGTGCCAGCAGTGACAGGGGTGACACTGAAGCTTTCTTT
TRBD2 TRBJ2-3 TRBV7-2 . CASSSWTSGTDTQYF TGTGCCAGCAGCTCCTGGACTAGCGGCACAGATACGCAGTATTTT
TRBD1 TRBJ2-5 TRBV15 . CATSRDRGVRETQYF TGTGCCACCAGCAGGGACAGGGGGGTGAGGGAGACCCAGTACTTC
. TRBJ2-1 TRBV28 . CASRGRGSFGREQFF TGTGCCAGCAGGGGTCGCGGATCCTTTGGTCGGGAGCAGTTCTTC
. TRBJ2-7 TRBV6-4 . CASREELGTVWDF TGTGCCAGCAGAGAGGAATTGGGGACTGTCTGGGACTTC
. TRBJ1-4 TRBV27 once CASSERGVGPTNEKLFF TGTGCCAGCAGTGAGCGGGGGGTCGGGCCAACTAATGAAAAACTGTTTTTT
. TRBJ2-1 TRBV9 few CASSVALGDLEQFF TGTGCCAGCAGCGTAGCCCTTGGAGATCTGGAGCAGTTCTTC
. TRBJ1-1 TRBV18 . CASSPTEENTEAFF TGTGCCAGCTCACCGACAGAAGAGAACACTGAAGCTTTCTTT
TRBD1 TRBJ1-1 TRBV5-4 few CASSWYDRAEDTEAFF TGTGCCAGCAGCTGGTATGACAGGGCGGAGGACACTGAAGCTTTCTTT
. TRBJ2-7 TRBV9 . CASSTQGYEQYF TGTGCCAGCAGCACACAGGGCTACGAGCAGTACTTC
. TRBJ2-3 TRBV5-1 . CASSLVPGRSTDTQYF TGCGCCAGCAGCTTGGTTCCGGGAAGGAGCACAGATACGCAGTATTTT
. TRBJ2-6 TRBV7-2 . CASSLDRSGANVLTF TGTGCCAGCAGCCTCGACAGGTCTGGGGCCAACGTCCTGACTTTC
. TRBJ2-6 TRBV6-4 . CASSWVAASGANVLTF TGTGCCAGCAGTTGGGTCGCGGCCTCTGGGGCCAACGTCCTGACTTTC
TRBD2 TRBJ2-3 TRBV9 few CASSLSVLAGGIRTDTQYF TGTGCCAGCAGTCTTAGCGTTTTAGCGGGAGGAATTCGCACAGATACGCAGTATTTT
TRBD1 TRBJ1-3 TRBV6-1 . CASSGRQGRSGTIYF TGTGCCAGCAGTGGAAGACAGGGGAGGTCTGGCACCATATATTTT
. TRBJ1-6 TRBV5-4 once CASSLAGGNSPLHF TGTGCCAGCAGCTTGGCCGGGGGAAATTCACCCCTCCACTTT
. TRBJ1-1 TRBV18 . CASSPPVKLSHTGRNTEAFF TGTGCCAGCTCACCACCGGTTAAACTCTCCCACACAGGTAGGAACACTGAAGCTTTCTTT
TRBD1 TRBJ1-2 TRBV6-1 . CASIPGQGFNYGYTF TGTGCCAGCATCCCGGGACAGGGCTTTAACTATGGCTACACCTTC
. TRBJ1-1 TRBV6-1 . CASSDPGFTEAFF TGTGCCAGCAGTGATCCGGGGTTCACTGAAGCTTTCTTT
. TRBJ1-4 TRBV5-1 few CASSLGGGPRNEKLFF TGCGCCAGCAGCTTGGGGGGGGGACCGAGGAATGAAAAACTGTTTTTT
TRBD2 TRBJ2-2 TRBV5-4 . CASSLEAGGQAGELFF TGTGCCAGCAGCTTAGAAGCGGGGGGGCAAGCCGGGGAGCTGTTTTTT
. TRBJ1-2 TRBV10-3 . CAALAQNGYTF TGTGCCGCCCTTGCCCAGAATGGCTACACCTTC
TRBD1 TRBJ2-7 TRBV5-6 once CASSRDSYEQYF TGTGCCAGCAGCCGGGACAGCTACGAGCAGTACTTC
TRBD1 TRBJ2-1 TRBV5-1 once CASSAPRDRGKHNYNEQFF TGCGCCAGCAGCGCGCCCCGGGACAGGGGCAAGCATAACTACAATGAGCAGTTCTTC
TRBD1 TRBJ1-2 TRBV6-5 . CASSYRTGIGYTF TGTGCCAGCAGTTACAGGACAGGGATCGGCTACACCTTC
TRBD2 TRBJ2-7 TRBV29-1 . CSVETSASYEQYF TGCAGCGTTGAGACTAGCGCCTCCTACGAGCAGTACTTC
. TRBJ1-4 TRBV5-1 few CASSLGGAVDEKLFF TGCGCCAGCAGCCTAGGTGGGGCAGTAGATGAAAAACTGTTTTTT
TRBD1 TRBJ2-5 TRBV13 . CASSGYRGRQETQYF TGTGCCAGCAGCGGATACAGGGGTCGGCAAGAGACCCAGTACTTC
. TRBJ2-5 TRBV20-1 . CSASAKTQYF TGCAGTGCTAGTGCGAAGACCCAGTACTTC
. TRBJ1-2 TRBV7-2 . CASSPTAGEYGYTF TGTGCCAGCAGCCCCACGGCGGGGGAGTATGGCTACACCTTC
. TRBJ2-3 TRBV7-9 few CASSLYSDTQYF TGTGCCAGCAGCCTGTATTCAGATACGCAGTATTTT
. TRBJ2-3 TRBV28 . CASTPGSTDTQYF TGTGCCAGCACCCCCGGGAGCACAGATACGCAGTATTTT
. TRBJ2-2 TRBV27 . CASKLIHTGELFF TGTGCCAGCAAACTAATACACACCGGGGAGCTGTTTTTT